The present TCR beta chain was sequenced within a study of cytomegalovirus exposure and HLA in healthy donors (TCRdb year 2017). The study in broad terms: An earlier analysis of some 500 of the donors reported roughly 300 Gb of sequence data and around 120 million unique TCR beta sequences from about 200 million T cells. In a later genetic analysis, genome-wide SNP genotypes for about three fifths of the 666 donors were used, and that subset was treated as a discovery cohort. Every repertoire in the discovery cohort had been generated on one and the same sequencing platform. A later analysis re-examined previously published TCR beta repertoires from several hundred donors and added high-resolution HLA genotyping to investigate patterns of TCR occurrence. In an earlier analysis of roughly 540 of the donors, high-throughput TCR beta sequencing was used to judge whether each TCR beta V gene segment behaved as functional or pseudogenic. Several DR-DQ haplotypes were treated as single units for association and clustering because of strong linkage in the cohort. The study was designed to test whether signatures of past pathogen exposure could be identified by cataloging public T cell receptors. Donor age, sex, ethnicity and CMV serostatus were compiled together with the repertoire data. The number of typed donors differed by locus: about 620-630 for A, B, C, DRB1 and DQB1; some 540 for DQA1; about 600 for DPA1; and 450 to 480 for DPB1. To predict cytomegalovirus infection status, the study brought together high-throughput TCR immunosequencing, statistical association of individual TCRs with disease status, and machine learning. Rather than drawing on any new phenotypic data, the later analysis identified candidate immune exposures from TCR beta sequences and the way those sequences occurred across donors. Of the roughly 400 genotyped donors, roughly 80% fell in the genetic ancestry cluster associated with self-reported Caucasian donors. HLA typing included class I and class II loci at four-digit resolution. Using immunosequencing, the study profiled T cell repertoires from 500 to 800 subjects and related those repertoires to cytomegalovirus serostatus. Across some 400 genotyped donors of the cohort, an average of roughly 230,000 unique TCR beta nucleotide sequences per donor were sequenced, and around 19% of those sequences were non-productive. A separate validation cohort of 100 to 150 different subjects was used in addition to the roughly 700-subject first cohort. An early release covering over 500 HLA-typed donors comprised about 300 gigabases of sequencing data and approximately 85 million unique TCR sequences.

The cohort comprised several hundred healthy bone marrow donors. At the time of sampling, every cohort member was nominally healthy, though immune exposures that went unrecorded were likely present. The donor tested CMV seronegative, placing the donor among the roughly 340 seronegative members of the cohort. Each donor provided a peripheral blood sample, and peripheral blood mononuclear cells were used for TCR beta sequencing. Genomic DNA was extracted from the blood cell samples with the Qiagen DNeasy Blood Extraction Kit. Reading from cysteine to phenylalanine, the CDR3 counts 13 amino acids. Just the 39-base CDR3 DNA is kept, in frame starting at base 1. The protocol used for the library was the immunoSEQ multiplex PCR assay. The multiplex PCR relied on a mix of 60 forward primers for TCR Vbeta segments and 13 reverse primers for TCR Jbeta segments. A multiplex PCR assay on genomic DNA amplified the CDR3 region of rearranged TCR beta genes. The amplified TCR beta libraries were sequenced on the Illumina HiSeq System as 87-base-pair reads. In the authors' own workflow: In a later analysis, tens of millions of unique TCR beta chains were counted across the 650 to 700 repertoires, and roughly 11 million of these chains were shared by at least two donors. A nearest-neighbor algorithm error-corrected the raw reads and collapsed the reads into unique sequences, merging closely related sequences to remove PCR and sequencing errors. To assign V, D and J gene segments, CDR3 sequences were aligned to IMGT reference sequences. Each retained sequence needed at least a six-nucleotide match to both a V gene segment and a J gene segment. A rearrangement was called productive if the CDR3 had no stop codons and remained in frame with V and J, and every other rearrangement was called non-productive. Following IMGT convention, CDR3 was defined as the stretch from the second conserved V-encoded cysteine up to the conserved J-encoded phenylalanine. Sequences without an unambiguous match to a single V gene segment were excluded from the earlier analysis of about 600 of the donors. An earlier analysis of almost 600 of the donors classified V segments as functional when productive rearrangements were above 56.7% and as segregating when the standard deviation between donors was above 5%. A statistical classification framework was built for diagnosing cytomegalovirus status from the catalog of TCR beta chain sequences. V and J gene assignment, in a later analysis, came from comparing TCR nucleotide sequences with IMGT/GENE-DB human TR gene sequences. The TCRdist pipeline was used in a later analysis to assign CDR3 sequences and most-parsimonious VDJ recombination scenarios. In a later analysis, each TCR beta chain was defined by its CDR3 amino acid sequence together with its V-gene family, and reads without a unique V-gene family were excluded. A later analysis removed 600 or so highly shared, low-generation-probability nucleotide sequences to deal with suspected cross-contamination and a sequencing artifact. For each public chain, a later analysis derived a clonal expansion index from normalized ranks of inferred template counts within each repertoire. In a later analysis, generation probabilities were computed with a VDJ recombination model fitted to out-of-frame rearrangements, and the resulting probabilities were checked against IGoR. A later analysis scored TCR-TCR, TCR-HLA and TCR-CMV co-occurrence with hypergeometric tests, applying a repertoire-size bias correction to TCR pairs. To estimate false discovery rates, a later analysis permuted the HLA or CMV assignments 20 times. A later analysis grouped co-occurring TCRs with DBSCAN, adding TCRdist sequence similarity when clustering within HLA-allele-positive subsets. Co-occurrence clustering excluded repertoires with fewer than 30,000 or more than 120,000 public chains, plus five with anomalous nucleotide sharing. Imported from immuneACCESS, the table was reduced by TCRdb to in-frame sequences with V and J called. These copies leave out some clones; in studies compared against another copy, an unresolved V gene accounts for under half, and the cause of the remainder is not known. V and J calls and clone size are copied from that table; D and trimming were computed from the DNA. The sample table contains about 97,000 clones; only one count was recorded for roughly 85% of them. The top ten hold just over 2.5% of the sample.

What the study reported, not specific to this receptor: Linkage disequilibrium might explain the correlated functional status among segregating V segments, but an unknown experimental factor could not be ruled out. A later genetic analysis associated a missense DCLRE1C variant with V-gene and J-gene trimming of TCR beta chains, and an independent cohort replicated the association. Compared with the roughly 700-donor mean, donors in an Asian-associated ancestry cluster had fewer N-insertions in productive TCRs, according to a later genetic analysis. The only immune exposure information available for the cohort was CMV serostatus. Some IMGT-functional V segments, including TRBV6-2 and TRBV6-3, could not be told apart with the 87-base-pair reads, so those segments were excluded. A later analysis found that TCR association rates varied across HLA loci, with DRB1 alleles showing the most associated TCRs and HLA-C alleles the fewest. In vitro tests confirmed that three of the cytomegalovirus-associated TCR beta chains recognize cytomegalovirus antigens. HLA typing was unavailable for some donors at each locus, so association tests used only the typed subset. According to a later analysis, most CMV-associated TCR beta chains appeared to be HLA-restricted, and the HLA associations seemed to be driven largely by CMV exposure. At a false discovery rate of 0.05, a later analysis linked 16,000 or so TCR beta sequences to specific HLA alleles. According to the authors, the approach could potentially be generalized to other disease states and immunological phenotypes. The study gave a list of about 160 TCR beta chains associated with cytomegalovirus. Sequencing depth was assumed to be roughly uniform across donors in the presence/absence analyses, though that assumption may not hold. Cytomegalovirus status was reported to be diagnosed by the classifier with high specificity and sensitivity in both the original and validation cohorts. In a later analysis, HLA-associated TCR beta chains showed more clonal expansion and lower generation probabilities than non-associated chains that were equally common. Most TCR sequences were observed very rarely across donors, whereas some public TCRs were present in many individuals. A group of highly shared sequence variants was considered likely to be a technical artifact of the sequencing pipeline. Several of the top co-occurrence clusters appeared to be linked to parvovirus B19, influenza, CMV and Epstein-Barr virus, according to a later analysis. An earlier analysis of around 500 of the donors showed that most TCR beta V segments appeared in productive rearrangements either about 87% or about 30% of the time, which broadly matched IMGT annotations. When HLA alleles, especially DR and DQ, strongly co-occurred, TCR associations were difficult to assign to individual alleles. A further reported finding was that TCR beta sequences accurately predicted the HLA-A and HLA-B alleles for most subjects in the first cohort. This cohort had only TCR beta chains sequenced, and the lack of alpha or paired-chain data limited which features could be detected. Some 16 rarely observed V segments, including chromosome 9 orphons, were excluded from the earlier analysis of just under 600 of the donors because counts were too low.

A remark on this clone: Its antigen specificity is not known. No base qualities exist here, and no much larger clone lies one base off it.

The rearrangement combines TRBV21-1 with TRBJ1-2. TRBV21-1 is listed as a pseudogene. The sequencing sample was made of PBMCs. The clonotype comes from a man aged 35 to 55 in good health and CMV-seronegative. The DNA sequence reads TGTGCCAGCAACCGAGCAGGAGGCTATGGCTACACCTTC. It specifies CASNRAGGYGYTF.